This T cell receptor beta chain comes out of a study of T cell changes during pregnancy in multiple sclerosis. Sequenced by immunoSEQ multiplex PCR; TCRdb stores in-frame clones only, minus some. The table shows 90,000 or so clones, with 90% to 95% occurring only once. Germline values: CDR1 SQVTM, CDR2 ANQGSEA. The germline V and J ends were trimmed by 4 bases and 3 bases, with 13 bases remaining between them. The CDR3 runs to 13 residues. Here the sequenced sample was PBMCs, taken in the first trimester of pregnancy. This TCR came from a female donor in good health, serving as a control in a pregnancy study. Some clones in this sample may be carry-over from other donors' samples. The chain carries TRBV29-1 and TRBJ2-7, with a tentative D call TRBD1 (6 bases). The CDR3 nucleotides read TGCAGCGTTGCTCCCCAGGGGAACTACGAGCAGTACTTC. This codes for CSVAPQGNYEQYF.